This T cell receptor (beta chain) came from a study of beta chain features in type 1 diabetes. Across the whole study: Examination covered approximately 100 million sorted cells spanning all samples.

Trimming left V 5 bases short and J 6 bases short, with 14 bases between. Germline-derived CDR1 and CDR2 are SNHLY and FYNNEI. The CDR3 has 14 amino acids. Of the isolated RNA, all was reverse transcribed, and so the sequenced material was expressed TCRB transcripts. The repertoire was sequenced with immunoSEQ multiplex PCR; TCRdb's copy has only in-frame clones and lacks some. This table has 28,000 or so clones, around 60% appearing once. Comments on this clone: Its antigen is currently unknown.

General study points: It was among patients, rather than healthy donors, that naive, central memory and Treg TCRB repertoires appeared more similar. VDJ junctions from type 1 diabetes patients carried fewer insertions and larger deletions. Shorter TCRB CDR3s, moderately but significantly so, marked every one of the four CD4+ subsets in Type 1 diabetes patients.

Sorting of CD4+ naive, central memory, regulatory and stem cell-like memory cells was performed via CD45RO/CCR7/CD25/CD127/CD95/CD27. Sequencing was performed on Tregs from blood. The chain has TRBV2 and TRBJ1-5; D is possibly TRBD1 (5 bases). The sequence derives from a woman aged 30 to 39 with type 1 diabetes. Written as DNA, the CDR3 is TGTGCCAGCAGTCCCGGGACTCCGGGTCAGCCCCAGCATTTT. Translated, it gives CASSPGTPGQPQHF. The complete variable domain, with remaining parts taken from reference TRBV2 and TRBJ1-5, reads EPEVTQTPSHQVTQMGQEVILRCVPISNHLYFYWYRQILGQKVEFLVSFYNNEISEKSEIFDDQFSVERPDGSNFTLKIRSTKLEDSAMYFCASSPGTPGQPQHFGDGTRLSIL.